This T cell receptor (beta chain) came from a study of Ad26.COV2.S vaccination and SARS-CoV-2 variants. Sequencing used immunoSEQ multiplex PCR; TCRdb keeps in-frame clones, though not all of them. The repertoire has 300,000 to 350,000 clones, roughly nine tenths of them found once; the top ten carry over 5%. Looked up from germline, CDR1 is SGHRS and CDR2 is YFSETQ. Trimming at V came to 5 bases and at J to 4 bases, leaving 6 bases not matched to a gene. The CDR3 loop spans 14 amino acids. Regarding treatment: about 20 received Ad26.COV2.S at low or high dose, single or two shots; several received placebo; per-sample allocation not given. On day 63 after the first injection, vaccine and placebo recipients gave samples.

The source of this sequence is a person aged 18-60 years who received the Ad26.COV2.S COVID-19 vaccine or a placebo. Here the sequenced sample was peripheral blood, taken in a trial of Ad26.COV2.S vaccine versus placebo. The V gene is TRBV5-1, the J gene TRBJ1-2; 9 nucleotides agree with TRBD1. CDR3 in DNA: TGCGCCAGCAGTTCGGACAGGGGATCCTATGGCTACACCTTC. Translated, it gives CASSSDRGSYGYTF.